One and the same sample provided the 24 T cell receptor beta chains below, sequenced in a study of OX40 agonist ivuxolimab in advanced cancers. The table came from immunoSEQ multiplex PCR; TCRdb's copy has only in-frame clones and leaves some out. The sample lists almost 70,000 clones; around 86% were seen once. Here the sequenced sample was CD4+ or CD8+ T cells sorted from blood, taken in a trial of the OX40 agonist ivuxolimab. Receptor source: an adult with an advanced solid tumor such as melanoma, head and neck, liver or kidney cancer.

The V call is TRBV20-1, the J call TRBJ1-1; D is unclear. Germline V gene lookup returns CDR1 DFQATT and CDR2 SNEGSKA (reference sequence). Trimming took 5 bases from V and 6 from J, leaving 10 bases between them. This CDR3 comprises 11 residues. The CDR3 loop reads CSAVDYPEAFF. CDR3 sequence (DNA): TGCAGTGCTGTAGACTACCCTGAAGCTTTCTTT.

The gene calls are TRBV19 and TRBJ1-1; 10 bases are shared with TRBD1. In germline, CDR1 is LNHDA, CDR2 SQIVND (reference sequence). J gave up 5 bases and V 5 bases, and 8 bases lay outside the gene matches. This CDR3 contains 15 residues. In DNA, the CDR3 is TGTGCCAGTAGTCCATGGACAGGGGGAGGAACTGAAGCTTTCTTT. Its protein is CASSPWTGGGTEAFF.

The chain combines TRBV7-8 with TRBJ2-3; D possibly uses TRBD1 or TRBD2 (5 bases each). The length of the CDR3 is 15 residues. The germline CDR1 and CDR2 sequences are SGHVS and FQNEAQ. With 5 bases removed from V and 3 bases from J, the gap between germline ends came to 15 bases. CDR3 sequence: CASSPGRMETDTQYF. CDR3 coding DNA: TGTGCCAGCAGCCCGGGACGGATGGAGACAGATACGCAGTATTTT. Variable domain in full (rest from reference TRBV7-8 and TRBJ2-3): GAGVSQSPRYKVAKRGQDVALRCDPISGHVSLFWYQQALGQGPEFLTYFQNEAQLDKSGLPSDRFFAERPEGSVSTLKIQRTQQEDSAVYLCASSPGRMETDTQYFGPGTRLTVL.

The chain carries TRBV4-1 and TRBJ2-2; maybe TRBD2 (5 bases). The germline CDR1 and CDR2 sequences are MGHRA and YSYEKL. The CDR3 length is 16 residues. Between the trimmed V and J ends, which lost 6 bases and 7 bases, there was a span of 21 bases. CDR3 DNA sequence: TGCGCCAGCAGGAACGACCCTCAGAGCGGTAGCGGGGAGCTGTTTTTT. Translated: CASRNDPQSGSGELFF.

In nucleotides, the CDR3 is TGTGCCAGCAGTTTAGCCCCCGGGGTGGGACAGGCGAGTGGCTACACCTTC. It translates to CASSLAPGVGQASGYTF. The rearrangement joins TRBV28 to TRBJ1-2; 8 positions match TRBD1. From germline, CDR1 is MDHEN and CDR2 SYDVKM. The CDR3 is made up of 17 amino acids. The trim removed 2 bases at V and 7 bases at J, leaving 15 bases unmatched.

The CDR3 DNA reads as TGTGCCAGCAGCCCCGTGAGCGGGAGGACAGAGCCCTACGAGCAGTACTTC. It specifies CASSPVSGRTEPYEQYF. The chain combines TRBV11-2 with TRBJ2-7; 9 nucleotides line up with TRBD2. Germline lookup yields CDR1 SGHAT and CDR2 FQNNGV. CDR3 length equals 17 residues. V dropped 5 bases and J dropped 2; count of bases not matched to a gene: 13.

The chain uses TRBV19 and TRBJ1-2; maybe TRBD1 (6 bases). The V gene's germline CDR1 is LNHDA and CDR2 SQIVND (reference sequence). V gave up 1 base and J gave up 3 bases, with 6 bases separating them. This CDR3 is 13 amino acids long. CDR3 nucleotides: TGTGCCAGTAGTATAGGACAGGACTATGGCTACACCTTC. As protein: CASSIGQDYGYTF.

This clone was observed a few times. This sequence joins TRBV6-6 and TRBJ1-4; the D gene is possibly TRBD1 (5 bases). CDR1 is MNHNY, CDR2 SVGAGI, per germline (reference sequence). V dropped 6 bases and J dropped 8 bases, with 19 bases sitting between them. The CDR3 covers 15 residues. The CDR3 loop reads CASSPRTDWDEKLFF. The DNA of the CDR3 is TGTGCCAGCAGCCCCAGGACGGACTGGGACGAAAAACTGTTTTTT.

The genes are TRBV4-3 and TRBJ2-3; 8 bases are a match to TRBD1. The germline V gene encodes CDR1 LGHNA and CDR2 YSLEER. The CDR3 extends over 15 amino acids. V was clipped by 2 bases and J by 4 bases; unmatched bases: 5. The CDR3 DNA reads TGCGCCAGCAGCCAACACAGGGGGGAGGCAGATACGCAGTATTTT. Protein: CASSQHRGEADTQYF.

V usage is TRBV5-1 and J usage is TRBJ1-4; D unclear. The germline gives CDR1 SGHRS, CDR2 YFSETQ. CDR3 size: 15 residues. Trimming took 4 bases from V and 5 from J, leaving 15 bases between them. CDR3 amino acids: CASSPLGRNNEKLFF. In DNA, the CDR3 is TGCGCCAGCAGCCCCTTGGGTCGAAACAATGAAAAACTGTTTTTT.

This chain connects TRBV6-1 to TRBJ2-2; no firm D call. The ends were cut back, 6 bases at V and 2 bases at J, with 4 bases in the middle. Germline-derived CDR1 and CDR2 are MNHNS and SASEGT. The CDR3 runs to 12 residues. In nucleotides, the CDR3 is TGTGCCAGCAGCCGAAACACCGGGGAGCTGTTTTTT. Translation gives CASSRNTGELFF.

The chain links TRBV7-2 to TRBJ2-7; possibly TRBD1 for D (5 bases). V was trimmed by 5 bases and J by 5 bases, leaving 22 bases between them. The CDR3 contains 16 residues. CDR1 is SGHTA and CDR2 is FQGNSA in the germline V gene. CDR3 protein: CASSPLRRQRSNEQYF. CDR3 nucleotides: TGTGCCAGCAGCCCCCTGAGAAGACAGCGTTCCAACGAGCAGTACTTC.

The chain couples TRBV4-1 to TRBJ1-5; D is possibly TRBD1 (5 bases). The germline V gene has CDR1 MGHRA and CDR2 YSYEKL. Between the trimmed V and J ends, which lost 0 bases and 5 bases, there was a span of 11 bases. The CDR3 extends over 15 amino acids. The CDR3 sequence: CASSQEGGGDQPQHF. The CDR3, as DNA: TGCGCCAGCAGCCAAGAGGGAGGAGGGGATCAGCCCCAGCATTTT.

In its sample, this clone was seen a few times. The chain carries TRBV7-2 and TRBJ1-2; possibly TRBD1 for D (5 bases). Germline-derived CDR1 and CDR2 are SGHTA and FQGNSA. The CDR3 contains 14 residues. V was trimmed by 3 bases and J by 5 bases, leaving 13 bases between them. Here the CDR3 reads CASSFGGKEYGYTF. The CDR3 DNA follows: TGTGCCAGCAGCTTTGGGGGGAAGGAGTATGGCTACACCTTC.

V gene TRBV11-3 combines with J gene TRBJ2-2, with no clear D. V gave up 1 base and J gave up 1 base, with 10 bases separating them. Germline CDR1 reads SGHNT; CDR2 reads YENEEA. The CDR3 is 16 residues long. The CDR3 DNA is TGTGCCAGCAGCTTAGGTTCTTCTAGGAACACCGGGGAGCTGTTTTTT. This encodes CASSLGSSRNTGELFF.

V usage is TRBV6-5 and J usage is TRBJ2-5; perhaps TRBD1 as D (5 bases). CDR1 and CDR2 from the germline V gene are MNHEY and SVGAGI. V lost 6 bases and J 7 bases, leaving 21 bases between the germline ends. CDR3 length: 15 amino acids. CDR3 residues: CASSRPPGNWGTQYF. For the CDR3, the DNA is TGTGCCAGCAGCCGACCTCCAGGGAATTGGGGGACCCAGTACTTC.

This clone was counted only a few times. The chain has TRBV12-5 and TRBJ1-5; D is unresolved. Germline CDR1 LGHNT, CDR2 FRNRAP. This CDR3 has 12 residues. The V gene lost 6 bases and the J gene lost 9 bases, with 12 bases spanning the gap. The CDR3 region is CASGPLTMPQHF. CDR3 DNA: TGTGCTAGTGGACCTCTGACAATGCCCCAGCATTTT.

V usage is TRBV19 and J usage is TRBJ1-6; no definite D call. The CDR3 is 14 residues long. Germline assignment: CDR1 LNHDA and CDR2 SQIVND (reference sequence). V was shortened by 3 bases and J by 8 bases, with 11 bases between the two germline ends. The CDR3 DNA reads TGTGCCAGTAGTATTATGACTTCAGATTCACCCCTCCACTTT. Its translation: CASSIMTSDSPLHF.

The chain couples TRBV5-4 to TRBJ2-7, with 7 nucleotides matching TRBD1. Germline CDR1 SGHNT, CDR2 YYREEE (reference sequence). Germline trimming cut 4 bases from V and 2 bases from J; bases unmatched to any gene: 9. The CDR3 is 15 amino acids. CDR3 sequence reads: CASSPRDRNPYEQYF. CDR3 bases: TGTGCCAGCAGCCCCCGGGACAGAAACCCCTACGAGCAGTACTTC.

The chain uses TRBV2 and TRBJ1-5; D is ambiguous. With 8 bases removed from V and 1 base from J, the gap between germline ends came to 12 bases. Per germline, CDR1 SNHLY and CDR2 FYNNEI. CDR3 length: 14 amino acids. The CDR3 is CASRPGLSNQPQHF. Written as DNA, the CDR3 is TGTGCCAGCCGTCCGGGTTTAAGCAATCAGCCCCAGCATTTT.

The chain recombines TRBV5-1 with TRBJ2-7; 9 bases match TRBD1. The germline V gene encodes CDR1 SGHRS and CDR2 YFSETQ. This CDR3 is built from 14 residues. The V and J ends lost 3 bases and 7 bases, in that order; junction bases with no gene match: 8. In DNA form, the CDR3 reads TGCGCCAGCAGCTATGGGACAGGGATGCGTGAGCAGTACTTC. Amino acids: CASSYGTGMREQYF.

This clone was recorded only once. J is TRBJ2-7 and V is TRBV28, with 7 positions matching TRBD1. Losses at the gene ends were 7 bases for V and 2 bases for J; bases not matched to a gene: 11. Looked up from germline, CDR1 is MDHEN and CDR2 is SYDVKM. CDR3 size: 15 residues. The CDR3 coding sequence is TGTGCCAGCACCAACACCGGGACAGTACCCTACGAGCAGTACTTC. It specifies CASTNTGTVPYEQYF.

The chain has TRBV7-2 and TRBJ1-3; the D is unclear. V was shortened by 5 bases and J by 1 base, with 6 bases between the two germline ends. Germline V lookup: CDR1 SGHTA, CDR2 FQGNSA. There are 13 residues in the CDR3. CDR3 nucleotide sequence: TGTGCCAGCAGCCAAAGTTCTGGAAACACCATATATTTT. This gives the protein CASSQSSGNTIYF.

The count of this clone is one. Other DNA sequences in this specimen translate into the identical CDR3. The CDR3 coding sequence is TGTGCCAGCTCACCGGGTTCAACTAATGAAAAACTGTTTTTT. Encoded protein: CASSPGSTNEKLFF. The V and J genes are TRBV18 and TRBJ1-4; D uncertain. The CDR3 length is 14 residues. V was shortened by 3 bases and J by 0 bases, with 5 bases between the two germline ends. Looked up from germline, CDR1 is KGHSH and CDR2 is LQKENI.